This TCR beta chain was captured in a study of STAT5B mutations in CD4+ large granular lymphocyte leukemia. The method was immunoSEQ multiplex PCR; TCRdb's version includes in-frame clones alone and lacks a portion of them. The table includes tens of thousands of clones, around 73% detected once. With V trimmed by 2 bases and J by 5 bases, 5 bases remained unmatched. The CDR3 has 15 amino acids. Germline CDR1 is SGHRS and CDR2 is YFSETQ. The sequencing input was CD4+ T cells from blood buffy coats. V is TRBV5-1 and J is TRBJ2-1; 9 nucleotides match TRBD2. The sequence was obtained from a human donor in good health. The CDR3 reads CASSLKRGEDNEQFF. The CDR3 DNA reads as TGCGCCAGCAGCTTAAAGCGGGGGGAAGACAATGAGCAGTTCTTC.